Listed below are T cell receptor beta chains from one sample, sequenced in a study of cytomegalovirus exposure and HLA in healthy donors. Only in-frame clones appear in the TCRdb table, and some are missing; sequencing was by immunoSEQ multiplex PCR. This sample has approximately 97,000 clones; about four fifths occur once, and the top ten carry roughly 3.9%. The sequenced sample was PBMCs. The receptors here all came from a woman in her forties in good health and CMV-seropositive. Both conserved end residues are part of each CDR3. Each record gives: V gene, clone size, J gene, D gene, CDR3 protein, CDR3 DNA. The D gene is left open where the match is weak. Expanded clones are given a class, and other clones once, few, many or no size at all.

TRBV5-1	once	TRBJ2-1	TRBD2	CASTSQGLAGQDEQFF	TGCGCCAGCACCTCACAGGGACTAGCGGGACAGGATGAGCAGTTCTTC
TRBV9	NA	TRBJ2-7	TRBD2	CASSVGTSGGEQYF	TGTGCCAGCAGCGTAGGGACTAGCGGGGGGGAGCAGTACTTC
TRBV21-1	NA	TRBJ1-4	NA	CASSQRGEKLFF	TGTGCCAGCAGCCAAAGAGGGGAAAAACTGTTTTTT
TRBV25-1	NA	TRBJ1-2	NA	CASSEGARNYGYTF	TGTGCCAGCAGTGAAGGGGCGAGAAACTATGGCTACACCTTC
TRBV2	NA	TRBJ1-5	TRBD1	CASSEFTGVGANQPQHF	TGTGCCAGCAGTGAATTTACAGGGGTGGGGGCCAATCAGCCCCAGCATTTT
TRBV27	once	TRBJ1-1	TRBD1	CASSLLAVTGRTEAFF	TGTGCCAGCAGTTTATTGGCTGTGACAGGGCGGACTGAAGCTTTCTTT
TRBV6-1	NA	TRBJ2-7	TRBD2	CASRGTSGPYEQYF	TGTGCCAGCAGGGGGACTAGCGGTCCCTACGAGCAGTACTTC
TRBV30	NA	TRBJ1-2	TRBD1	CAWSEGGGYGYTF	TGTGCCTGGAGTGAAGGGGGCGGATATGGCTACACCTTC
TRBV7-2	once	TRBJ1-5	NA	CASSMEGVYQPQHF	TGTGCCAGCAGCATGGAGGGTGTGTATCAGCCCCAGCATTTT
TRBV5-4	NA	TRBJ2-3	TRBD2	CASSLASTSGGSTDTQYF	TGTGCCAGCAGCTTGGCATCGACTAGCGGGGGAAGCACAGATACGCAGTATTTT
TRBV28	NA	TRBJ2-1	TRBD2	CASSLSTVWREGRNEQFF	TGTGCCAGCAGTTTATCCACTGTATGGCGGGAGGGCCGAAATGAGCAGTTCTTC
TRBV10-1	NA	TRBJ1-4	TRBD1	CASSEATGGGEKLFF	TGCGCCAGCAGTGAGGCGACAGGGGGAGGTGAAAAACTGTTTTTT
TRBV4-2	NA	TRBJ1-5	NA	CASSQDAGSNQPQHF	TGTGCCAGCAGCCAAGACGCGGGGAGCAATCAGCCCCAGCATTTT
TRBV7-9	few	TRBJ1-1	TRBD1	CASSPNRTGGRSEAFF	TGTGCCAGCAGCCCCAATCGGACAGGGGGCAGATCTGAAGCTTTCTTT
TRBV27	NA	TRBJ2-1	NA	CASSISLAGQRYNEQFF	TGTGCCAGCAGTATAAGTTTGGCGGGACAGAGATACAATGAGCAGTTCTTC
TRBV6-4	NA	TRBJ2-5	TRBD2	CASIPSGETQYF	TGTGCCAGCATACCTAGCGGAGAGACCCAGTACTTC
TRBV2	NA	TRBJ2-7	TRBD2	CASMGLAGAYYEQYF	TGTGCCAGCATGGGACTAGCGGGAGCCTACTACGAGCAGTACTTC
TRBV27	NA	TRBJ2-3	NA	CASSLSGRPSTDTQYF	TGTGCCAGCAGTTTATCGGGGAGGCCGAGCACAGATACGCAGTATTTT
TRBV28	NA	TRBJ1-5	NA	CASSSADQPQHF	TGTGCCAGCAGTTCCGCGGATCAGCCCCAGCATTTT